This TCR beta chain was captured by sequencing in a study of PD-L1 blockade in urothelial cancer. For the study at large: Patients commenced intravenous atezolizumab, 1,200 mg every 3 weeks, around 2014. Males with urothelial cancer arising in the bladder constituted twenty-five of the 29 patients.

The CDR3 has 14 residues. CDR1 WSHSY and CDR2 SAAADI come from the germline V gene. J was trimmed by 6 bases and V by 7 bases; bases with no gene match: 6. Repertoires were generated with immunoSEQ multiplex PCR, while TCRdb's copy carries only in-frame clones and drops some. The sample has more than 30,000 clones, approximately 90% seen once. This receptor was identified in a man in his 60s with urothelial cancer. This specimen was PBMCs, taken around atezolizumab (anti-PD-L1) treatment. This chain links TRBV10-2 with TRBJ2-2, with TRBD2 matching over 9 bases. In nucleotides, the CDR3 is TGCGCCAGCACCCAGCGGGGGGTCTCCGGGGAGCTGTTTTTT. It specifies CASTQRGVSGELFF.